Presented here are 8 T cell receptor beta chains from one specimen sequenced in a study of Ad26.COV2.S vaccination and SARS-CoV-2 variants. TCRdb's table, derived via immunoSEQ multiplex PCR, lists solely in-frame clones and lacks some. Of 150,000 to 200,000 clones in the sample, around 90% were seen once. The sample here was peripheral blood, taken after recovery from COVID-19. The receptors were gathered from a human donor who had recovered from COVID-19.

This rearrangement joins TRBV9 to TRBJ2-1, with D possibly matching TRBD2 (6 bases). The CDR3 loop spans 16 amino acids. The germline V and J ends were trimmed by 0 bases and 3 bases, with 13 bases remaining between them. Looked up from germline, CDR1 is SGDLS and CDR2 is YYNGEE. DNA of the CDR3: TGTGCCAGCAGCGTAGGCGGAGGCGGGAACTACAATGAGCAGTTCTTC. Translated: CASSVGGGGNYNEQFF.

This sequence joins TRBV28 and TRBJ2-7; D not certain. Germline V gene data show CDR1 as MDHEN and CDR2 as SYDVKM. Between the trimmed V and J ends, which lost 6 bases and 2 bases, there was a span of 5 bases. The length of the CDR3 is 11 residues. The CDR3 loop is CASSRPYEQYF. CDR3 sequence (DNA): TGTGCCAGCAGCCGCCCCTACGAGCAGTACTTC.

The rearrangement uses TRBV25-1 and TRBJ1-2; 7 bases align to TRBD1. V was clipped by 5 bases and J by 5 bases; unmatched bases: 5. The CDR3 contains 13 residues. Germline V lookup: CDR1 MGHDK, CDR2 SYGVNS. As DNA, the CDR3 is TGTGCCAGCAGTCCAGGGGGAGGGTATGGCTACACCTTC. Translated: CASSPGGGYGYTF.

CDR3 protein: CASSPRGSGADTQYF. The CDR3, as DNA: TGTGCCAGCAGTCCCCGCGGTAGCGGGGCAGATACGCAGTATTTT. The genes are TRBV3-1 (or the pseudogene TRBV3-2) and TRBJ2-3; TRBD2 agrees at 8 bases. The V and J ends lost 6 bases and 4 bases, in that order; junction bases with no gene match: 9. The CDR3 loop spans 15 amino acids. Germline V gene data show CDR1 as LGHDT and CDR2 as YNNKEL (reference sequence).

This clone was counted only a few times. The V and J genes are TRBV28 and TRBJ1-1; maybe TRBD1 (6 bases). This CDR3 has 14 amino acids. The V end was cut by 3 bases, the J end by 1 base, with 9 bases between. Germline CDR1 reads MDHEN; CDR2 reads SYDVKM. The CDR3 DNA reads TGTGCCAGCAGTTTGGGACACCAGAACACTGAAGCTTTCTTT. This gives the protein CASSLGHQNTEAFF.

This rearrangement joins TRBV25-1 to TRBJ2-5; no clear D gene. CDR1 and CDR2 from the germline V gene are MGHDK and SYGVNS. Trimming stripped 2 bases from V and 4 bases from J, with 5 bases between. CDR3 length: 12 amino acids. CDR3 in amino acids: CASSEHSETQYF. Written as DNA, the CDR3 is TGTGCCAGCAGTGAACATTCAGAGACCCAGTACTTC.

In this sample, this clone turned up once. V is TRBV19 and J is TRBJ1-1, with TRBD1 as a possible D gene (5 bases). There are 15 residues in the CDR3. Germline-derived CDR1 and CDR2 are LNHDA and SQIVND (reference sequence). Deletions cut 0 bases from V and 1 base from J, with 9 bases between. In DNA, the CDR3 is TGTGCCAGTAGTATAGATCACCAGGGGAACACTGAAGCTTTCTTT. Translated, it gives CASSIDHQGNTEAFF.

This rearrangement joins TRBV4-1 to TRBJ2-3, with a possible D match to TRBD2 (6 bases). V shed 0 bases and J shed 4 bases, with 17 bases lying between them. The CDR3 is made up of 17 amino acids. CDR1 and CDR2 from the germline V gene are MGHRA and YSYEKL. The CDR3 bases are TGCGCCAGCAGCCAAGACGTGGGACTCGTAGGGGCAGATACGCAGTATTTT. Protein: CASSQDVGLVGADTQYF.